What follows describes a single T cell receptor (beta chain). Its matching antigen is unknown. With 60 Vbeta and 13 Jbeta primers, the PCR was carried out. Data came from immunoSEQ multiplex PCR; TCRdb stores just in-frame clones and leaves some out. The data contain some 270,000 clones, approximately 80% of them singletons. The data are from a study of cytomegalovirus exposure and HLA in healthy donors. Study background: Most genotyped donors, around 86% of 300 to 400, had Caucasian-associated genetic ancestry. Study outcomes and limitations: Upon later analysis, TCR association rates were observed to vary by HLA locus, being highest for DRB1 and lowest for HLA-C. Segments of the TCR beta V type were, in most cases, productive about 87% or about 30% of the time in an earlier analysis.

The CDR3 runs to 15 residues. The V and J ends lost 3 bases and 5 bases respectively, with 14 bases between them. Germline values: CDR1 SEHNR, CDR2 FQNEAQ (reference sequence). This TCR derives from a girl aged 2 to 9 in good health and CMV-seronegative. Material: PBMCs. The chain uses TRBV7-9 and TRBJ1-5; D is undetermined. This CDR3 is CASSFLGKIYQPQHF. CDR3 nucleotides: TGTGCCAGCAGCTTTCTAGGCAAGATATATCAGCCCCAGCATTTT.